The 25 T cell receptor beta chains below all came from one sample that was sequenced in a study of blood T cell repertoires in COVID-19. Some clones are missing from TCRdb's copy, which holds only in-frame ones; the method was immunoSEQ multiplex PCR. This table holds about 480,000 clones, 85% to 90% found once. Sequencing was done on a sample of PBMCs or T cells enriched from blood (not recorded which). These receptors came from a woman in her forties who had recovered from COVID-19.

The V gene is TRBV2, the J gene TRBJ1-6; D perhaps matches TRBD1 (6 bases). V lost 5 bases, J lost 7 bases, and 15 bases lay in between. Per the germline V gene, CDR1 is SNHLY and CDR2 is FYNNEI. This CDR3 is built from 15 residues. Here the CDR3 reads CASSLLGQGNSPLHF. Here the CDR3 DNA reads TGTGCCAGCAGTCTGCTAGGCCAGGGGAATTCACCCCTCCACTTT.

The gene calls are TRBV12-3 or TRBV12-4 and TRBJ2-7, with D maybe TRBD2 (5 bases). The length of the CDR3 is 13 residues. The ends were cut back, 5 bases at V and 7 bases at J, with 15 bases in the middle. CDR3 nucleotide sequence: TGTGCCAGCAGTCTCAGCGGCCCTCAGGAGCAGTACTTC. It encodes CASSLSGPQEQYF.

Only one count was recorded for this clone. CDR3 region: CASSLEQGGYTF. The CDR3 DNA reads TGTGCCAGCAGTTTAGAGCAGGGTGGCTACACCTTC. The rearrangement joins TRBV28 to TRBJ1-2; tentative D call: TRBD1 (5 bases). The ends were cut back, 2 bases at V and 7 bases at J, with 8 bases in the middle. The CDR3 runs 12 residues. CDR1 MDHEN and CDR2 SYDVKM come from the germline V gene.

The rearrangement links TRBV10-1 to TRBJ1-1, with D uncertain. The V gene lost 0 bases and the J gene lost 6 bases, with 11 bases spanning the gap. CDR1 is WNHNN and CDR2 is SYGVQD in the germline V gene (reference sequence). The CDR3 loop spans 14 amino acids. CDR3 nucleotides: TGCGCCAGCAGTGAGTCGCTGACAAATGCTGAAGCTTTCTTT. Protein sequence: CASSESLTNAEAFF.

The chain joins TRBV5-1 to TRBJ2-7, with TRBD2 matching over 12 bases. J lost 0 bases, V lost 0 bases, and 7 bases had no gene match. The CDR3 is 18 residues long. Germline CDR1 SGHRS, CDR2 YFSETQ. CDR3 amino acids: CASSLAASGRASSYEQYF. In DNA, the CDR3 is TGCGCCAGCAGCTTGGCCGCTAGCGGGAGGGCCAGCTCCTACGAGCAGTACTTC.

The chain has TRBV5-6 and TRBJ1-3; maybe TRBD1 (5 bases). The CDR3 contains 15 residues. V was clipped by 6 bases and J by 0 bases, with 13 bases between them. Germline V CDR1 and CDR2: SGHDT, YYEEEE. The chain's CDR3 is CASTKTANSGNTIYF. The CDR3, as DNA: TGTGCCAGCACCAAGACAGCGAACTCTGGAAACACCATATATTTT.

The rearrangement uses TRBV7-9 and TRBJ1-1, with D unclear. Trimming removed 2 bases at V and 8 bases at J, with 6 bases between. CDR3 length equals 11 residues. Germline V CDR1 and CDR2: SEHNR, FQNEAQ (reference sequence). This chain's CDR3 is CASSLYPEAFF. The CDR3 region has the DNA TGTGCCAGCAGCTTATATCCGGAAGCTTTCTTT.

The chain combines TRBV6-1 with TRBJ2-3, with D possibly matching TRBD1 (6 bases). This CDR3 spans 15 amino acids. Germline V gives CDR1 MNHNS, CDR2 SASEGT. Trimming removed 1 base at V and 6 bases at J, with 14 bases between. CDR3 coding DNA: TGTGCCAGCAGTGAAGTGGGGGCCATTGGGGATACGCAGTATTTT. The encoded protein is CASSEVGAIGDTQYF.

This chain connects TRBV7-2 to TRBJ1-2; possibly TRBD1 for D (5 bases). Per germline, CDR1 SGHTA and CDR2 FQGNSA. The CDR3 runs to 13 residues. Deletions cut 4 bases from V and 5 bases from J, with 11 bases between. In DNA, the CDR3 is TGTGCCAGCAGCTCGCGGGGCTTTTATGGCTACACCTTC. As protein: CASSSRGFYGYTF.

V usage is TRBV11-3 and J usage is TRBJ1-2, with 12 positions matching TRBD1. The germline gives CDR1 SGHNT, CDR2 YENEEA. V lost 5 bases and J lost 4; bases outside the gene matches: 5. The CDR3 contains 15 residues. The DNA for the CDR3 is TGTGCCAGCAGCCCCGGGACAGGGGGCGGCTATGGCTACACCTTC. This codes for CASSPGTGGGYGYTF.

The V and J genes are TRBV9 and TRBJ2-7, with D possibly matching TRBD1 (6 bases). The CDR3 consists of 14 residues. Germline V CDR1 and CDR2: SGDLS, YYNGEE. Trimming took off 0 bases at V and 2 bases at J, with 9 bases between the two ends. CDR3 loop: CASSVGGTTYEQYF. The CDR3 region has the DNA TGTGCCAGCAGCGTAGGTGGGACAACCTACGAGCAGTACTTC.

The chain combines TRBV2 with TRBJ2-3, with D perhaps TRBD2 (5 bases). Trimming cost V 9 bases and J 2 bases, with 12 bases left between them. The CDR3 sequence is 13 residues long. In germline, CDR1 is SNHLY, CDR2 FYNNEI. The CDR3 nucleotides are TGTGCCAGTGACTACCTCCCCACAGATACGCAGTATTTT. It codes for CASDYLPTDTQYF. Full variable domain (outside the CDR3, taken from reference TRBV2 and TRBJ2-3): EPEVTQTPSHQVTQMGQEVILRCVPISNHLYFYWYRQILGQKVEFLVSFYNNEISEKSEIFDDQFSVERPDGSNFTLKIRSTKLEDSAMYFCASDYLPTDTQYFGPGTRLTVL.

The chain is built from TRBV9 and TRBJ2-1; 8 nucleotides align to TRBD2. J lost 8 bases, V lost 0 bases, and 4 bases had no gene match. The V gene's germline CDR1 is SGDLS and CDR2 YYNGEE. This CDR3 contains 14 residues. This chain's CDR3 is CASSVVVAGHEQFF. DNA of the CDR3: TGTGCCAGCAGCGTAGTAGTAGCGGGACATGAGCAGTTCTTC.

The chain combines TRBV19 with TRBJ2-7, with 9 nucleotides matching TRBD2. CDR1 and CDR2 (germline): LNHDA, SQIVND (reference sequence). J lost 2 bases, V lost 3 bases, and 5 bases had no gene match. CDR3 length: 15 amino acids. The CDR3 bases are TGTGCCAGTAGTATTGGTAGCGGGAGTCCCTACGAGCAGTACTTC. It is translated as CASSIGSGSPYEQYF.

The rearrangement links TRBV5-1 to TRBJ2-7, with D tentatively TRBD1 (5 bases). The V end was cut by 0 bases, the J end by 2 bases, with 9 bases between. Germline CDR1 and CDR2: SGHRS and YFSETQ. The CDR3 is made up of 14 amino acids. The CDR3 DNA is TGCGCCAGCAGCTTGGCAGGGTCTCCCTACGAGCAGTACTTC. Its translation is CASSLAGSPYEQYF.

The chain employs TRBV11-3 and TRBJ2-7; 10 nucleotides agree with TRBD2. Trimming took 1 base from V and 7 from J; bases not matched to a gene: 4. CDR3 length: 14 amino acids. Germline V gene data show CDR1 as SGHNT and CDR2 as YENEEA. The chain's CDR3 is CASSLVGLASEQYF. The CDR3 bases are TGTGCCAGCAGCTTAGTGGGACTAGCGTCGGAGCAGTACTTC.

The V call is TRBV14, the J call TRBJ2-2; D might be TRBD1 (5 bases). Trimming took 4 bases from V and 0 from J, leaving 18 bases between them. The germline gives CDR1 SGHDN, CDR2 FVKESK. This CDR3 region has 18 residues. The CDR3 DNA reads TGTGCCAGCAGCCTCCGCGGTGGTGTCAGGGCGAACACCGGGGAGCTGTTTTTT. It encodes CASSLRGGVRANTGELFF.

V gene TRBV4-3 combines with J gene TRBJ1-3; 9 nucleotides agree with TRBD1. Per germline, CDR1 LGHNA and CDR2 YSLEER. With V trimmed by 2 bases and J by 0 bases, 2 bases remained unmatched. The CDR3 consists of 16 residues. The DNA for the CDR3 is TGCGCCAGCAGCCAATACAGGGGGCCCTCTGGAAACACCATATATTTT. As protein: CASSQYRGPSGNTIYF.

The rearrangement links TRBV19 to TRBJ1-2; 8 nucleotides match TRBD1. J gave up 3 bases and V 1 base, and 4 bases lay outside the gene matches. The CDR3 extends over 15 amino acids. The germline CDR1 and CDR2 sequences are LNHDA and SQIVND (reference sequence). CDR3 bases: TGTGCCAGTAGTATAGGCCAGGGGGCTTACTATGGCTACACCTTC. Protein sequence: CASSIGQGAYYGYTF. Full variable domain (outside the CDR3, taken from reference TRBV19 and TRBJ1-2): DGGITQSPKYLFRKEGQNVTLSCEQNLNHDAMYWYRQDPGQGLRLIYYSQIVNDFQKGDIAEGYSVSREKKESFPLTVTSAQKNPTAFYLCASSIGQGAYYGYTFGSGTRLTVV.

This clone is a singleton in its sample. The chain has TRBV19 and TRBJ1-1; D possibly corresponds to TRBD1 (5 bases). Trimming removed 5 bases from V and 6 bases from J, with 16 bases in between. CDR1 LNHDA and CDR2 SQIVND come from the germline V gene (reference sequence). The CDR3 has 14 amino acids. CDR3 protein: CASSVRGGVAEAFF. The CDR3 nucleotides read TGTGCCAGTAGTGTCCGCGGGGGAGTTGCTGAAGCTTTCTTT.

V is TRBV3-1 (or the pseudogene TRBV3-2) and J is TRBJ1-1; 8 bases map to TRBD1. Trimming removed 4 bases from V and 3 bases from J; junction bases left unmatched: 4. The CDR3 has 14 residues. Germline CDR1 is LGHDT and CDR2 is YNNKEL (reference sequence). The CDR3 nucleotides read TGTGCCAGCAGCCTCCAGGGGGCGGACACTGAAGCTTTCTTT. Translation: CASSLQGADTEAFF.

The sample holds one count of this clone. The chain employs TRBV14 and TRBJ1-1; D remains ambiguous. This CDR3 comprises 13 residues. V was trimmed by 4 bases and J by 3 bases, leaving 9 bases between them. Looked up from germline, CDR1 is SGHDN and CDR2 is FVKESK. CDR3 DNA sequence: TGTGCCAGCAGCCCGCTGGGCTACACTGAAGCTTTCTTT. Amino acids: CASSPLGYTEAFF.

The chain is built from TRBV15 and TRBJ1-2, with TRBD1 as a possible D gene (5 bases). Germline V gene sequence: CDR1 LNHNV, CDR2 YYDKDF (reference sequence). The CDR3 has 15 amino acids. V gave up 0 bases and J gave up 7 bases, with 15 bases separating them. DNA for the CDR3: TGTGCCACCAGCAGAGATCCTGCAGGGATGAGTGGCTACACCTTC. Its translation: CATSRDPAGMSGYTF.

This clone has a single count. The chain uses TRBV12-3 or TRBV12-4 and TRBJ1-1, with 7 bases fitting TRBD1. The CDR3 contains 13 residues. J lost 7 bases, V lost 3 bases, and 5 bases had no gene match. CDR3 sequence: CASSFLGTDEAFF. Written as DNA, the CDR3 is TGTGCCAGCAGTTTCCTCGGGACAGATGAAGCTTTCTTT.

The rearrangement joins TRBV11-3 to TRBJ1-6; a possible D gene is TRBD1 (5 bases). This CDR3 region has 17 residues. The germline V gene has CDR1 SGHNT and CDR2 YENEEA. Trimming shortened V by 0 bases and J by 4 bases, and 13 bases separated the two germline ends. Written as DNA, the CDR3 is TGTGCCAGCAGCTTAGATCGATCGCAGGGATATAATTCACCCCTCCACTTT. Translating it yields CASSLDRSQGYNSPLHF.